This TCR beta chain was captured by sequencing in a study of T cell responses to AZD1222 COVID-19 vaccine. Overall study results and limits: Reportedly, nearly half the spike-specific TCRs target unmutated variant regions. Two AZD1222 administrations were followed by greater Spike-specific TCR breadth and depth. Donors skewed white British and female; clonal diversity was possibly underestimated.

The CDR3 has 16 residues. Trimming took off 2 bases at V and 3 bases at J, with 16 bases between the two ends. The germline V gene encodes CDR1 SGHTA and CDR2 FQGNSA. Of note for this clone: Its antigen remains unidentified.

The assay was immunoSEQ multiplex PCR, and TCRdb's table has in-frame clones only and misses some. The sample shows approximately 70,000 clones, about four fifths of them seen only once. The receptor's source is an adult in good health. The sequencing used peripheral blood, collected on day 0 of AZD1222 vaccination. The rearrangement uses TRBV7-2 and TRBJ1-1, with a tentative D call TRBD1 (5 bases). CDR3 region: CASSLNLQAVYTEAFF. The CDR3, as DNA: TGTGCCAGCAGCTTAAATTTACAGGCCGTCTACACTGAAGCTTTCTTT.